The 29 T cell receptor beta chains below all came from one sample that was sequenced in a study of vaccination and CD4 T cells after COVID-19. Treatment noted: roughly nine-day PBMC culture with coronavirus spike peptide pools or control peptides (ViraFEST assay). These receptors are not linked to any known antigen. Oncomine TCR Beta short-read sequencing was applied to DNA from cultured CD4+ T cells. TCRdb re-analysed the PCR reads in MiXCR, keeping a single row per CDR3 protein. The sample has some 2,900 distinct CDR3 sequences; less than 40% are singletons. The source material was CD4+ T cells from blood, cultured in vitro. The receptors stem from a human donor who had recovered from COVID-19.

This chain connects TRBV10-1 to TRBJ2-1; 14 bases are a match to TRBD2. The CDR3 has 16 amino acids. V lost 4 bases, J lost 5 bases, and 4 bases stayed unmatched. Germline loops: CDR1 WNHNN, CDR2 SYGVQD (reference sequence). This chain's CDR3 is CASSAGLAGGDNEQFF. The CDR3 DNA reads TGCGCCAGCAGTGCTGGACTAGCGGGGGGCGACAATGAGCAGTTCTTC.

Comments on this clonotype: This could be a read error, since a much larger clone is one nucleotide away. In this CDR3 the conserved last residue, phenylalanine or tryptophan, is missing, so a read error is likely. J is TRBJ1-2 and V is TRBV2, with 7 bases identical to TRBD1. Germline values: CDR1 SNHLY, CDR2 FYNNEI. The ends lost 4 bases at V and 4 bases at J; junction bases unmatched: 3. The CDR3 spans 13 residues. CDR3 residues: CASSGTGFYGYTL. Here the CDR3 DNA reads TGTGCCAGCAGTGGGACAGGATTCTATGGCTACACCCTC.

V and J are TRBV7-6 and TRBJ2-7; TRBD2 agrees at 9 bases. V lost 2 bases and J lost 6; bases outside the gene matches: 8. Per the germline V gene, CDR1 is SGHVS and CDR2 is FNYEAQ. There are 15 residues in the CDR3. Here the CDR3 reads CASSLSVAGDREQYF. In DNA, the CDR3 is TGTGCCAGCAGCTTATCGGTAGCGGGGGACCGCGAGCAGTACTTC.

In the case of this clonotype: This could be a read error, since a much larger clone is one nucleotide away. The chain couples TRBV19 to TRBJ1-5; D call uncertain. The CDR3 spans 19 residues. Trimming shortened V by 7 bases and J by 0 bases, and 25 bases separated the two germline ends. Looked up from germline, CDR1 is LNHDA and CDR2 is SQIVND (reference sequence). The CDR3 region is CASTPNKGQRPNSNQPQHF. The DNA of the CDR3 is TGTGCCAGTACTCCTAATAAAGGGCAGAGGCCCAATAGCAATCAGCCCCAGCATTTT. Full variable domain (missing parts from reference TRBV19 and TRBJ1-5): DGGITQSPKYLFRKEGQNVTLSCEQNLNHDAMYWYRQDPGQGLRLIYYSQIVNDFQKGDIAEGYSVSREKKESFPLTVTSAQKNPTAFYLCASTPNKGQRPNSNQPQHFGDGTRLSIL.

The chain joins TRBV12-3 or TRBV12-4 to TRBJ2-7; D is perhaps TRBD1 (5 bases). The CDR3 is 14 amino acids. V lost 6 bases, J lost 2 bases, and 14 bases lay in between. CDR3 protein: CASSLHTGPYEQYF. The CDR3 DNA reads TGTGCCAGCAGCCTACATACAGGTCCCTACGAGCAGTACTTC.

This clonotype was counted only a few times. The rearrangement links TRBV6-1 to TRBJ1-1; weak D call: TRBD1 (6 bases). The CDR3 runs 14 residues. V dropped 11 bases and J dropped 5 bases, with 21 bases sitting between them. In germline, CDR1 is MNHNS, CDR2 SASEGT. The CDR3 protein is CAARPQQGGTEAFF. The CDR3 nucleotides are TGTGCCGCCCGCCCCCAACAGGGAGGTACTGAAGCTTTCTTT.

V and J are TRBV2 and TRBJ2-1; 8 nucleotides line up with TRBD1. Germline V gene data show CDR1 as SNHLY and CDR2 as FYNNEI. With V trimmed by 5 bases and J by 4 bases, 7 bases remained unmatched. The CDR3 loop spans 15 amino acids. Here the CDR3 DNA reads TGTGCCAGCAGTCCGGACAGGGTAGAATACAATGAGCAGTTCTTC. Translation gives CASSPDRVEYNEQFF.

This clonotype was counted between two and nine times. CDR3 amino acids: CASSLRESDTQYF. As DNA, the CDR3 is TGCGCCAGCAGCTTGAGAGAATCAGATACGCAGTATTTT. This chain connects TRBV5-1 to TRBJ2-3; no definite D call. The CDR3 spans 13 residues. With 1 base removed from V and 4 bases from J, the gap between germline ends came to 7 bases. Per germline, CDR1 SGHRS and CDR2 YFSETQ.

CDR3 nucleotides: TGCAGTGCTAGTCATTCTACAGGGGGTAGCAATCAGCCCCAGCATTTT. This translates into CSASHSTGGSNQPQHF. The chain combines TRBV20-1 with TRBJ1-5; 8 nucleotides line up with TRBD1. Germline CDR1 reads DFQATT; CDR2 reads SNEGSKA (reference sequence). Germline trimming cut 3 bases from V and 0 bases from J; bases unmatched to any gene: 7. The CDR3 consists of 16 residues.

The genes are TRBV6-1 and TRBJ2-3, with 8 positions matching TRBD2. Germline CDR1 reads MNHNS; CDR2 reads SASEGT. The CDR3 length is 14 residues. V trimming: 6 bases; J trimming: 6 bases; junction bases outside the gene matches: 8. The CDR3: CASRTGGGGDTQYF. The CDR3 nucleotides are TGTGCCAGCAGAACCGGGGGGGGCGGTGATACGCAGTATTTT.

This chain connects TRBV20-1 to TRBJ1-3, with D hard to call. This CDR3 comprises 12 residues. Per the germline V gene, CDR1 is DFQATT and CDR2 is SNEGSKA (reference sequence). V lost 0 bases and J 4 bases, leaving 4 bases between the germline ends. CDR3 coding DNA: TGCAGTGCTAGAGAGGGGGGAAACACCATATATTTT. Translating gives CSAREGGNTIYF.

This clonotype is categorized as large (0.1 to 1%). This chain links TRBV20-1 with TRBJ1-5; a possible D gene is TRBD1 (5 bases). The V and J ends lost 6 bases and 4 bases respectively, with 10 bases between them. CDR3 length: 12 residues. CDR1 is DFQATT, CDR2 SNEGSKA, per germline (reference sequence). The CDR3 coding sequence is TGCAGTGCCACGCCAGGGAATCAGCCCCAGCATTTT. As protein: CSATPGNQPQHF.

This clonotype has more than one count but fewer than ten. Here the CDR3 DNA reads TGCAGTGCTAGAGCTACGACTAGCGGGCTGAACACCGGGGAGCTGTTTTTT. Encoded protein: CSARATTSGLNTGELFF. The rearrangement links TRBV20-1 to TRBJ2-2, with TRBD2 identical over 10 bases. The CDR3 sequence is 17 residues long. Germline CDR1 reads DFQATT; CDR2 reads SNEGSKA (reference sequence). The J segment lost 1 base and the V segment lost 1 base, leaving 6 bases of the junction unmatched.

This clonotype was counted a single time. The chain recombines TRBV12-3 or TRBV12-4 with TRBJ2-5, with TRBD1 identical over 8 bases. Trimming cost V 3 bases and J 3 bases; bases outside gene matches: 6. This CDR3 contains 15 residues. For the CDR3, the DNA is TGTGCCAGCAGTTTTTCAGGGGGCGCAGAAGAGACCCAGTACTTC. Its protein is CASSFSGGAEETQYF.

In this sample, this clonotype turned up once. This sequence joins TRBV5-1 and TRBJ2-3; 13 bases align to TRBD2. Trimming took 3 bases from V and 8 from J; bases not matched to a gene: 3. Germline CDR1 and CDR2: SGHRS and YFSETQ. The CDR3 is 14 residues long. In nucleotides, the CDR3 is TGCGCCAGCAGCTCACTAGCGGGGGGGCGTACGCAGTATTTT. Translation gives CASSSLAGGRTQYF.

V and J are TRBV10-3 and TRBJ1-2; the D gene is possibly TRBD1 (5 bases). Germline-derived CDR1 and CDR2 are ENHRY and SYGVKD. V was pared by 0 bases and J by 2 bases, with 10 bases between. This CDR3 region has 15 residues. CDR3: CAISESEGLNYGYTF. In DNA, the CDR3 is TGTGCCATCAGTGAGTCGGAGGGACTGAACTATGGCTACACCTTC.

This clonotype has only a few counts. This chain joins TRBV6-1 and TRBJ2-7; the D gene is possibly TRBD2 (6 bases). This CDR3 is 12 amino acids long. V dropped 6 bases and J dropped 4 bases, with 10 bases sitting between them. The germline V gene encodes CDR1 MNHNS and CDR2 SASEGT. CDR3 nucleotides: TGTGCCAGCAGCTCGGGACTTTACGAGCAGTACTTC. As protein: CASSSGLYEQYF.

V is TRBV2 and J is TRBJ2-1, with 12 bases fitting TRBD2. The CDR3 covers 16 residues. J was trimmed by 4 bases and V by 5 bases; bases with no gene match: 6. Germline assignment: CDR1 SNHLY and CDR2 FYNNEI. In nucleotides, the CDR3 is TGTGCCAGCAGTCGACTAGCGGGGGTTAAATACAATGAGCAGTTCTTC. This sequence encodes CASSRLAGVKYNEQFF.

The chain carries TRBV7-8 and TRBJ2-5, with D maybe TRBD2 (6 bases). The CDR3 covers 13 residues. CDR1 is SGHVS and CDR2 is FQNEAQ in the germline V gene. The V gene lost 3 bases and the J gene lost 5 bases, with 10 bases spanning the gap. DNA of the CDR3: TGTGCCAGCAGCTTGGGGCTAGCGGAGACCCAGTACTTC. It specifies CASSLGLAETQYF.

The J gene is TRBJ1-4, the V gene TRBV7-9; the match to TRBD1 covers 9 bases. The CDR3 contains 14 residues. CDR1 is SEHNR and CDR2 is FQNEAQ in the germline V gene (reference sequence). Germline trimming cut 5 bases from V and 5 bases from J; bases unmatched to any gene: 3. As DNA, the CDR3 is TGTGCCAGCAGCCTTGGACAGGGGAATGAAAAACTGTTTTTT. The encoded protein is CASSLGQGNEKLFF.

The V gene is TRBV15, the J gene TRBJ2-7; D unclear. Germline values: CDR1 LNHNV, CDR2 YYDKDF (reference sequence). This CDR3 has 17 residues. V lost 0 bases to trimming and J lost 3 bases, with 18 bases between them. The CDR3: CATSRDWGGRIYYEQYF. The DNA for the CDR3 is TGTGCCACCAGCAGAGATTGGGGTGGCAGGATCTACTACGAGCAGTACTTC.

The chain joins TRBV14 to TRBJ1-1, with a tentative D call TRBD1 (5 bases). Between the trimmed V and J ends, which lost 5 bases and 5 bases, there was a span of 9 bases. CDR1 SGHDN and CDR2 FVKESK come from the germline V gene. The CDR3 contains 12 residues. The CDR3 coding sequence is TGTGCCAGCAGCGGCCGGGGGACTGAAGCTTTCTTT. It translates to CASSGRGTEAFF.

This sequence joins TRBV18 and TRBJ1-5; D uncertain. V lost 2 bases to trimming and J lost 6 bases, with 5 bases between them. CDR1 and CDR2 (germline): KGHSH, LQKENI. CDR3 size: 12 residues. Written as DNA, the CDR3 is TGTGCCAGCTCACCAGCGGGTCAGCCCCAGCATTTT. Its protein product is CASSPAGQPQHF.

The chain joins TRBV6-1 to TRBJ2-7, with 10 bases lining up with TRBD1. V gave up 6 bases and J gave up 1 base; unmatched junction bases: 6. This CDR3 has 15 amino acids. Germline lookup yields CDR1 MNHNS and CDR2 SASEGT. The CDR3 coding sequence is TGTGCCAGCAGGCAACCGGGACAGGGGTCCTACGAGCAGTACTTC. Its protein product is CASRQPGQGSYEQYF.

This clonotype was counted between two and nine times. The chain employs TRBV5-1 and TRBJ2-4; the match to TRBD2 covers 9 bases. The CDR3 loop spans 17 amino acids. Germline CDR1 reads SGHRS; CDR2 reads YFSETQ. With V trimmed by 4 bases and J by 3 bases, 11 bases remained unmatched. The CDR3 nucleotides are TGCGCCAGCAGCAGACAGGCGGGGGGGCAGGGCAAAAACATTCAGTACTTC. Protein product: CASSRQAGGQGKNIQYF.

In DNA form, the CDR3 reads TGCAGTGCTAGAAACCTTGATGGTAGCGGACGTGCCGAGCAGTACTTC. It specifies CSARNLDGSGRAEQYF. The chain carries TRBV20-1 and TRBJ2-7; D may be TRBD2 (6 bases). This CDR3 is built from 16 residues. CDR1 is DFQATT, CDR2 SNEGSKA, per germline (reference sequence). V was clipped by 2 bases and J by 6 bases, with 23 bases between them.

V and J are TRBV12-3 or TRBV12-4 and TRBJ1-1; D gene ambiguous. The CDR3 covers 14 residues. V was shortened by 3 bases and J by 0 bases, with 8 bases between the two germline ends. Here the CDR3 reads CASSFAGLNTEAFF. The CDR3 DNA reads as TGTGCCAGCAGTTTCGCCGGGTTGAACACTGAAGCTTTCTTT.

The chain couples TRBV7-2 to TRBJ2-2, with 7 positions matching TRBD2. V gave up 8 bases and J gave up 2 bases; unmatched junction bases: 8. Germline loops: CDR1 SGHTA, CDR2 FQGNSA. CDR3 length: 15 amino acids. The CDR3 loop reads CASQSGDYNTGELFF. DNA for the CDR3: TGTGCCAGCCAGAGCGGGGACTACAACACCGGGGAGCTGTTTTTT.

The CDR3, as DNA: TGTGCCACCAGCAGAGATCCGACAGGGGGCGGCGAGCAGTACTTC. It is translated as CATSRDPTGGGEQYF. The chain combines TRBV15 with TRBJ2-7, with TRBD1 identical over 10 bases. Losses at the gene ends were 0 bases for V and 6 bases for J; bases not matched to a gene: 5. The CDR3 sequence is 15 residues long. Germline CDR1 reads LNHNV; CDR2 reads YYDKDF (reference sequence).